This T cell receptor beta chain was identified in a study of blood T cell repertoires in COVID-19. The CDR3 loop spans 15 amino acids. CDR1 MNHNY and CDR2 SVGAGI come from the germline V gene (reference sequence). The V and J ends lost 5 bases and 2 bases, in that order; junction bases with no gene match: 1. The data were produced by immunoSEQ multiplex PCR, yet TCRdb's version contains in-frame clones alone and is incomplete. The sample holds 70,000 to 95,000 clones, roughly 92% seen once. The chain has TRBV6-6 and TRBJ2-2; 11 bases agree with TRBD1. The sequencing sample was made of peripheral blood. The origin of this receptor is an older woman with active COVID-19. As DNA, the CDR3 is TGTGCCAGCAGTCGGACAGGGGGCAACACCGGGGAGCTGTTTTTT. Translation: CASSRTGGNTGELFF.